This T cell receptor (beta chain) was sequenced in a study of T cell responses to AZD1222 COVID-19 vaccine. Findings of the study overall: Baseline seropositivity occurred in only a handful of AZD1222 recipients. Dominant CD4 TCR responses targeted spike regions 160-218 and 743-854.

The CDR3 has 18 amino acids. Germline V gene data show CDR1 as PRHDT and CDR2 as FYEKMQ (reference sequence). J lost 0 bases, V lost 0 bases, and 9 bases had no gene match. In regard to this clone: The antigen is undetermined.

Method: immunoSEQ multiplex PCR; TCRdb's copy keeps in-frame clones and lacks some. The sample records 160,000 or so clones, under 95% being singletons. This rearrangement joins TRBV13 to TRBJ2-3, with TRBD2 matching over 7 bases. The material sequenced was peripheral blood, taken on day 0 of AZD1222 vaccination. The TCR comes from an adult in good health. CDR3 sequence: CASSLGAGRAPSTDTQYF. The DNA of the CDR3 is TGTGCCAGCAGCTTAGGAGCGGGGCGGGCCCCTAGCACAGATACGCAGTATTTT.